This TCR beta chain originates from a study of blood T cell repertoires in COVID-19. Using immunoSEQ multiplex PCR, the repertoire was profiled, and TCRdb retains in-frame clones only, with some absent. The table records around 120,000 clones, 85% to 90% of them present only once. V was pared by 6 bases and J by 3 bases, with 16 bases between. This CDR3 comprises 15 residues. Germline CDR1 SGHTA, CDR2 FQGNSA. The chain uses TRBV7-2 and TRBJ2-3; perhaps TRBD1 as D (5 bases). This receptor was obtained from a woman of 80 years or more with acute or convalescent COVID-19. The sequenced sample was peripheral blood. The CDR3 region has the DNA TGTGCCAGCAGACCTGCAGGGATCGGGACAGATACGCAGTATTTT. Translating it yields CASRPAGIGTDTQYF.